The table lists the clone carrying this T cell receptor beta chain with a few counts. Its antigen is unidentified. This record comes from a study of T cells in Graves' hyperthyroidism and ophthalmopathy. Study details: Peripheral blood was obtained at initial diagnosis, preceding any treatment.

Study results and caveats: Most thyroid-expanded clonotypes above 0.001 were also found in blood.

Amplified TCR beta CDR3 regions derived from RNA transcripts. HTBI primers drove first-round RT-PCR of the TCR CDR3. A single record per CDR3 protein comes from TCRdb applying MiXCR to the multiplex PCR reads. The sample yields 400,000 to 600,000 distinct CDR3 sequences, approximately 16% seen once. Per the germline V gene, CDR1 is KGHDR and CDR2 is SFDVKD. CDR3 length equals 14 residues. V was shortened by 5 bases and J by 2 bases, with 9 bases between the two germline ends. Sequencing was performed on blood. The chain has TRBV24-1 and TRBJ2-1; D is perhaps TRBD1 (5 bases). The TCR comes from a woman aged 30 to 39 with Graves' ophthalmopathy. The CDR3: CATSGQGTYNEQFF. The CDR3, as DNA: TGTGCCACCAGTGGGCAGGGTACCTACAATGAGCAGTTCTTC.